The TCR beta chain described here comes from a study of technical replicates of blood from a few donors. Profiling relied on immunoSEQ multiplex PCR, and the TCRdb table lists in-frame clones only, not all of them. Found here are tens of thousands of clones, 90% to 95% of them singletons; the top ten hold about 0.26%. CDR1 is SGHRS, CDR2 YFSETQ, per germline. V lost 0 bases and J lost 3; bases outside the gene matches: 1. The CDR3 is made up of 16 amino acids. V and J are TRBV5-1 and TRBJ2-5; TRBD2 matches at 14 bases. Sequencing used T cells isolated from PBMCs. The source is a human donor in good health. CDR3 nucleotide sequence: TGCGCCAGCAGCTTGGAGGGACTAGCGGGAGAAGAGACCCAGTACTTC. Its translation: CASSLEGLAGEETQYF.